Sequencing of this T cell receptor beta chain was carried out in a study of shared clonotypes between healthy human individuals. The CDR3 consists of 13 residues. CDR1 and CDR2 (germline): SEHNR, FQNEAQ (reference sequence). Trimming removed 5 bases at V and 4 bases at J, with 10 bases between. Genomic DNA from each subset was divided evenly over several immunoSEQ plates. Only in-frame clones appear in the TCRdb table, and some are missing; sequencing was by immunoSEQ multiplex PCR. Of millions of clones listed, over 85% are singletons. The naive CD8 fraction comprised CD45RO-negative cells positively selected for CCR7 and excluded terminally differentiated effector memory CD45RA+ cells.

The genes are TRBV7-9 and TRBJ2-3; D gene ambiguous. The receptor's source is a man between 18 and 29 years old in good health. Sequenced: naive CD8+ T cells sorted from blood. CDR3 protein: CASSPLRSDTQYF. In DNA form, the CDR3 reads TGTGCCAGCAGCCCGCTTAGATCAGATACGCAGTATTTT.